This T cell receptor (beta chain) stems from a study of PD-L1 blockade in urothelial cancer (dated by TCRdb to 2015 to 2018). At the level of the whole study: Therapy was started in the mid-2010s for all patients, and atezolizumab 1,200 mg was administered intravenously every 3 weeks. About 90% of the 29 patients were males with bladder-origin urothelial cancer, and about 60% of the 29 reported a prior smoking history. A median of about 140,000 T cells and 80,000 or so unique TCRs was obtained from blood samples, and a median clonality of approximately 0.077 was observed. Patients had an ECOG performance status of 0 or 1 and had received between 0 and 3 prior chemotherapy regimens. Some ten patients reached durable clinical benefit, while about 19 patients did not. Pretreatment blood TCR-seq was available for around 29 patients, at least one posttreatment blood collection was obtained for 25 or so patients, and tumor TCR-seq was available for 25 or so patients. In the same patients who had TCR sequencing, pretreatment tumors also underwent whole exome sequencing and RNA sequencing. Somatic, immune and clinical correlates of response to PD-L1 blockade with atezolizumab in urothelial cancer were the focus of an exploratory multi-omic analysis. Blood samples were analyzed 3 weeks after the start of treatment (second dose) and 6 weeks after the start of treatment. Durable clinical benefit was defined as progression-free survival longer than 6 months, and TCR features were also tested against progression-free and overall survival. Pretreatment tumor samples, along with matched peripheral blood serially collected before and after atezolizumab treatment, were subjected to TCR sequencing.

Comments on this clone: It has no known antigen specificity. Nothing much larger sits one base from this clone, and base qualities are not available.

Summary of the overall study and its limitations: Because the sample size was small (n ≈ 30) and many of the analyses were exploratory, the results are meant to be hypothesis-generating. Greater expansion of tumor-associated TCR clones in peripheral blood 3 weeks after the start of treatment was observed in patients with durable benefit (n ≈ 20, p = 0.022). A pretreatment peripheral blood TCR clonality below the median was linked to improved progression-free and overall survival.

The cohort comprised around 31 patients with locally advanced or metastatic urothelial carcinoma treated at Memorial Sloan Kettering on a trial protocol. Peripheral blood mononuclear cells were collected from each patient pretreatment and during treatment, giving between 1 and 8 total time points per patient. The Qiagen DNeasy Blood extraction kit was used to purify genomic DNA from total PBMCs and tumor samples. PBMCs were collected pretreatment and during treatment, and were isolated and stored as previously described. To estimate absolute template abundance from read counts, synthetic TCR analog templates were spiked into each PCR. The immunoSEQ assay was used to amplify TCRbeta CDR3 regions from genomic DNA with bias-controlled V and J gene primers. Sequencing of rearranged TCRbeta segments was done at approximately 20X coverage. The source study handled its data this way. Clustering was used to correct sequencing errors, and CDR3s were annotated against IMGT so that V, D and J genes could be assigned. Downstream analyses used only productive TCRbeta rearrangements and left out out-of-frame or stop-codon sequences. Clonality was calculated as one minus the Shannon entropy normalized by the log of the number of unique productive sequences. Clones differing between time points or between blood and tumor were identified by Fisher's exact test with Benjamini-Hochberg correction at adjusted p below 0.01. TCRdb retrieved this table from immuneACCESS and kept in-frame rearrangements only. Not all clones are present; in checked studies, unresolved V genes account for under half, and no reason is known for the remainder. The V and J calls and clone size are taken from that table; D and trimming were inferred from the DNA. The sample table shows about 71,000 clones, and roughly nine tenths are seen once. 3% to 4% of the sample belongs to the ten largest clones.

The source is a man in his fifties or sixties with urothelial cancer. The sample was PBMCs, taken around atezolizumab (anti-PD-L1) treatment.

The CDR3 region reads CASSLGLAGYYEQYF. The nucleotides read TGTGCCAGCAGCTTGGGACTAGCGGGGTACTACGAGCAGTACTTC. The chain links TRBV5-4 with TRBJ2-7, and TRBD2 aligns with 11 junction nucleotides. The CDR3 has 15 amino acids, counting the end cysteine and phenylalanine. Of all the DNA, just the CDR3 is kept, 45 bases in frame from base 1. Here V drops 0 bases and J drops 3 bases, and the junction holds 2 bases not matched to any gene. For CDR1 and CDR2, the germline V gene (reference sequence) lists SGHNT and YYREEE.